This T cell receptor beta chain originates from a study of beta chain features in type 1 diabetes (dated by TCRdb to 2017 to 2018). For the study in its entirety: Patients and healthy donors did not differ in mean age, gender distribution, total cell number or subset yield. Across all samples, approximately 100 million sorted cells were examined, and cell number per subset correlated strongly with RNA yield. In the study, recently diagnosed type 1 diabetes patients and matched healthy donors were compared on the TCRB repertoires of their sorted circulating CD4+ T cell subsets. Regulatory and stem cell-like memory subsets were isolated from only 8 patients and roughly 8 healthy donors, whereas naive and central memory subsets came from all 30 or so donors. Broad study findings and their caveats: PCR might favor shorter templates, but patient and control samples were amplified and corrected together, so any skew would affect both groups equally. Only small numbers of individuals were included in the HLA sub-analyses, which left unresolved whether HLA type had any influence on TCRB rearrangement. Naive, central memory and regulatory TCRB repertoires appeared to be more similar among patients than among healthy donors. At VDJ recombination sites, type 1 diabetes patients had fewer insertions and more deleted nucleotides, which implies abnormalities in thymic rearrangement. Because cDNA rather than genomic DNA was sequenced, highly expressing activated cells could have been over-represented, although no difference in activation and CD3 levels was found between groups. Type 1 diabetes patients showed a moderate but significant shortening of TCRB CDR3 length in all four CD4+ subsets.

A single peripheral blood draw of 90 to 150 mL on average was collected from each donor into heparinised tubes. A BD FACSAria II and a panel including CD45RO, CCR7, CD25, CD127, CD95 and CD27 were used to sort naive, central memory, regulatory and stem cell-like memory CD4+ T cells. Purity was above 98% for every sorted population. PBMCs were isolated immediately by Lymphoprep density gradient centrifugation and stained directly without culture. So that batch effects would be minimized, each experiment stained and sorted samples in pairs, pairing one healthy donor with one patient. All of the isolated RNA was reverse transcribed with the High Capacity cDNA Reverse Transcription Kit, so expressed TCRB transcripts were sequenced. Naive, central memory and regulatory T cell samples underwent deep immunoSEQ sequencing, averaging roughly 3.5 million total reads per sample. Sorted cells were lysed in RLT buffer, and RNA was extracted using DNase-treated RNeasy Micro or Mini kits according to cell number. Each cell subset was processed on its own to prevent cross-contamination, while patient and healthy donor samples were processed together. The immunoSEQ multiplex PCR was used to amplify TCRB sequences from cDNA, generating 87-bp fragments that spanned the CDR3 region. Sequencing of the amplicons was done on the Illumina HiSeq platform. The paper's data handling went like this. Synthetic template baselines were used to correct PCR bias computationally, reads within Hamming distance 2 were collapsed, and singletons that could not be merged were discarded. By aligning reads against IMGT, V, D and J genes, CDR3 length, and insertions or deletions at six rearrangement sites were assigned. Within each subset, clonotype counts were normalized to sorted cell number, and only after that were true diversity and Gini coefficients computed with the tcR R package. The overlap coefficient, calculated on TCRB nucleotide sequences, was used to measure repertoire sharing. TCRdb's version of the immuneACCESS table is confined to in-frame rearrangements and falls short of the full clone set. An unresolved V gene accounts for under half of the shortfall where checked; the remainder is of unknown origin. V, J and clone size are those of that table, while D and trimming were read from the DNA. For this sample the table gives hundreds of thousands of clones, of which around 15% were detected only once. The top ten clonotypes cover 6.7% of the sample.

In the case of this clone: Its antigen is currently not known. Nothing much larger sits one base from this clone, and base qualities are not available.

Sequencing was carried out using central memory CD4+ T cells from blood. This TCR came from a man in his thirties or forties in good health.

The CDR3 region has the sequence CASSERLLPPDYF. The nucleotide sequence is TGTGCCAGCAGTGAACGGCTCCTTCCTCCAGACTACTTC. The rearrangement combines TRBV2 with TRBJ2-5, with the D segment identity uncertain. V is shortened by 2 bases, J by 14 bases, and the region joining them spans 18 bases. There are 13 amino acids in the CDR3, from cysteine to phenylalanine inclusive. Only the CDR3 portion is preserved as DNA: 39 bases, with reading frame beginning at the first base. In the germline V gene, CDR1 corresponds to SNHLY and CDR2 to FYNNEI.